This paragraph reports one T cell receptor (beta chain). This record comes from a study of control samples from healthy donors and cancer patients. TCRdb keeps only in-frame clones here, not all; method: immunoSEQ multiplex PCR. The repertoire holds 100,000 to 150,000 clones, 90% seen once, with roughly 2.7% in the top ten. The CDR3 contains 14 residues. Trimming stripped 2 bases from V and 5 bases from J, with 12 bases between. Germline-derived CDR1 and CDR2 are SNHLY and FYNNEI. Sequenced sample: blood. The clonotype was recovered from a man aged 35 to 55 in good health. The chain links TRBV2 to TRBJ2-5; possibly TRBD2 for D (6 bases). The DNA of the CDR3 is TGTGCCAGCAGTGAAAGGAGGGTTCGGGAGACCCAGTACTTC. This gives the protein CASSERRVRETQYF.